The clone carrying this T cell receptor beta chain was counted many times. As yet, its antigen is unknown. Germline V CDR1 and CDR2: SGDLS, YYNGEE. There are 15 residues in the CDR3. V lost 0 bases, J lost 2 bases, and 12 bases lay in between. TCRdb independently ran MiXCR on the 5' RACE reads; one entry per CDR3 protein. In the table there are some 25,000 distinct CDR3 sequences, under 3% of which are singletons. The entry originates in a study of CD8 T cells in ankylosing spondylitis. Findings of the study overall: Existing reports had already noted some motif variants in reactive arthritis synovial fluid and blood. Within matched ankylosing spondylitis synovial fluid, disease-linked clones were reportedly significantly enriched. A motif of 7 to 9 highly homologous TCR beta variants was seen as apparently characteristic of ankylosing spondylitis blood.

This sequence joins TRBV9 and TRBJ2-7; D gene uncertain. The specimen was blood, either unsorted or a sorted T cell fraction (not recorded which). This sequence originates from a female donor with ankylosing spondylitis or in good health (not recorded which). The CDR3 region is CASSVATGKPYEQYF. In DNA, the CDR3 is TGTGCCAGCAGCGTAGCTACGGGTAAACCCTACGAGCAGTACTTC.